This is a list of T cell receptor beta chains from one sample in a study of blood T cell repertoires in COVID-19. TCRdb's copy holds only in-frame clones and misses some; the assay was immunoSEQ multiplex PCR. The sample includes approximately 190,000 clones, roughly four fifths of them seen just once. Sequencing used PBMCs or T cells enriched from blood (not recorded which). The receptors shown here come from a man aged 40-50 years who had recovered from COVID-19. The CDR3 runs from the conserved cysteine through the conserved F or W. Fields, in order: clone size, J gene, D gene, V gene, CDR3 DNA, CDR3 protein. D genes are given only for firm matches. The size of a clone is reported for some rows only, either as once, few or many, or as a class for expanded clones.

- TRBJ2-3 - TRBV2 TGTGCCAGCAGTGTAACTACGCCTAGCACAGATACGCAGTATTTT CASSVTTPSTDTQYF
- TRBJ1-1 - TRBV6-5 TGTGCCAGCCTCGAACAGGGCATGAACACTGAAGCTTTCTTT CASLEQGMNTEAFF
- TRBJ2-1 TRBD2 TRBV7-9 TGTGCCAGCAGCGTCAGCGGGGGGTATTACAATGAGCAGTTCTTC CASSVSGGYYNEQFF
- TRBJ1-2 - TRBV28 TGTGCCAGCATCGACAGTAACTATGGCTACACCTTC CASIDSNYGYTF
- TRBJ1-2 - TRBV2 TGTGCCAGCAGTGGCTTGCGGTTGTACTATGGCTACACCTTC CASSGLRLYYGYTF
- TRBJ1-2 - TRBV6-1 TGTGCCAGCAGTGTAACGGACCGGACTTTGACTAACTATGGCTACACCTTC CASSVTDRTLTNYGYTF
- TRBJ1-2 TRBD1 TRBV18 TGTGCCAGCTCACCACCGATACAGGGGATTAACTATGGCTACACCTTC CASSPPIQGINYGYTF
- TRBJ2-7 TRBD1 TRBV7-6 TGTGCCAGCAGCTTAGGGGGGGACAGGAGATACGAGCAGTACTTC CASSLGGDRRYEQYF
- TRBJ1-3 TRBD1 TRBV18 TGTGCCAGCTCAACGAGGGGGCCTGGAAACACCATATATTTT CASSTRGPGNTIYF
- TRBJ2-5 - TRBV5-1 TGCGCCAGCAGCTTGTCGGGAGCCCGGCAAGAGACCCAGTACTTC CASSLSGARQETQYF
- TRBJ1-2 - TRBV7-3 TGTGCCAGCAGCATTGATGGGCTCTATGGCTACACCTTC CASSIDGLYGYTF
few TRBJ1-2 - TRBV30 TGTGCCTGGAGGGGAGAGAGGTATGGCTACACCTTC CAWRGERYGYTF
- TRBJ2-1 - TRBV21-1 TGTGCCAGCAGTTTAGCGGGGGAATACAATGAGCAGTTCTTC CASSLAGEYNEQFF
- TRBJ2-2 TRBD1 TRBV6-1 TGTGCCAGCAGTGGGGGACAGGCCTTTTTGAACACCGGGGAGCTGTTTTTT CASSGGQAFLNTGELFF
- TRBJ1-1 TRBD1 TRBV2 TGTGCCAGCAGTGAGGTCCAGGGGGTCCTCAACACTGAAGCTTTCTTT CASSEVQGVLNTEAFF
- TRBJ1-5 - TRBV6-1 TGTGCCAGCAGTGAACGGGGAGGTAGCAATCAGCCCCAGCATTTT CASSERGGSNQPQHF
once TRBJ1-1 TRBD1 TRBV6-5 TGTGCCAGCAGTTTGGGGGACAGGTCGAACACTGAAGCTTTCTTT CASSLGDRSNTEAFF
- TRBJ1-2 - TRBV28 TGTGCCAGCAGTCTTACAGGGTATGGCTACACCTTC CASSLTGYGYTF
- TRBJ2-5 - TRBV5-5 TGTGCCAGCAGCTTGTTTGCTAGTCCAGAGACCCAGTACTTC CASSLFASPETQYF
- TRBJ1-2 TRBD1 TRBV3-1/TRBV3-2 TGTGCCAGCAGCTACACAGGGGGGTCCTATGGCTACACCTTC CASSYTGGSYGYTF
- TRBJ1-5 TRBD1 TRBV6-5 TGTGCCAGCAGTTACGACAGGGCGGTACAGCCCCAGCATTTT CASSYDRAVQPQHF
- TRBJ2-1 TRBD1 TRBV28 TGTGCCACCCTACAGGGGTACAATGAGCAGTTCTTC CATLQGYNEQFF
few TRBJ2-7 TRBD2 TRBV5-5 TGTGCCAGCAGCTTGGCCGGGCTAGCGGGTGGGAGAAACGAGCAGTACTTC CASSLAGLAGGRNEQYF
- TRBJ1-6 - TRBV28 TGTGCCAGCAGTACTTGGACAGACACGGAGTCACCCCTCCACTTT CASSTWTDTESPLHF
- TRBJ2-5 TRBD1 TRBV4-1 TGCGCCAGCAGCCAAGGTGATCCTTTCGAGACAGGGTATTCAGAGACCCAGTACTTC CASSQGDPFETGYSETQYF
- TRBJ2-1 TRBD1 TRBV6-5 TGTGCCAGCAGTTACACGGGACAGGGGAGATACAATGAGCAGTTCTTC CASSYTGQGRYNEQFF
- TRBJ1-1 - TRBV9 TGTGCCAGCAGCCCCCAGGGTCCGGTCACTGAAGCTTTCTTT CASSPQGPVTEAFF
- TRBJ2-3 TRBD1 TRBV4-1 TGCGCCAGCAGCCAATTACAGGGGGAAAGGGCGCAGTATTTT CASSQLQGERAQYF
- TRBJ2-2 - TRBV6-5 TGTGCCAGCAGTTCCCTCACCGGGGAGCTGTTTTTT CASSSLTGELFF
- TRBJ1-5 - TRBV28 TGTGCCAGCAGTTTAATTGGACGGACGGGAAGCAATCAGCCCCAGCATTTT CASSLIGRTGSNQPQHF
once TRBJ1-2 - TRBV10-3 TGTGCCATCAGTGACATACAGGGAGCTGGCTACACCTTC CAISDIQGAGYTF
- TRBJ1-3 - TRBV4-1 TGCGCCAGCAGCCTTCGAGGGGGGGGCACCTCTGGAAACACCATATATTTT CASSLRGGGTSGNTIYF
- TRBJ2-1 TRBD2 TRBV30 TGTGCCTGGAGTGCGGGGGGGCCCTATAATGAGCAGTTCTTC CAWSAGGPYNEQFF
- TRBJ1-1 - TRBV5-4 TGTGCCAGCAGCTTGGGGCAGGGGTTGCTGAACACTGAAGCTTTCTTT CASSLGQGLLNTEAFF
once TRBJ1-2 TRBD1 TRBV5-4 TGTGCCAGCAGCGCCAGACAGGGGATCTATGGCTACACCTTC CASSARQGIYGYTF
- TRBJ1-2 TRBD1 TRBV5-1 TGCGCCAGCAGCTGGACCCTGGACAGGGACTATGGCTACACCTTC CASSWTLDRDYGYTF
few TRBJ2-2 TRBD1 TRBV27 TGTGCCAGCAGTCCGGACAGGGGCGGTACCGGGGAGCTGTTTTTT CASSPDRGGTGELFF
- TRBJ1-2 TRBD1 TRBV14 TGTGCCAGCAGCCAGTTGAGAGGAAAGGGGGCCAACTATGGCTACACCTTC CASSQLRGKGANYGYTF
- TRBJ1-6 - TRBV10-3 TGTGCCATCAGTGACATTTTTCAATCACCCCTCCACTTT CAISDIFQSPLHF
- TRBJ1-5 - TRBV5-6 TGTGCCAGCAGCTTTTCTGAGGGCATAGTAGCTCAGCCCCAGCATTTT CASSFSEGIVAQPQHF
- TRBJ1-3 - TRBV5-5 TGTGCCAGCAGCCAAACCGCAGGCTCTGGAAACACCATATATTTT CASSQTAGSGNTIYF
few TRBJ1-1 TRBD1 TRBV6-2/TRBV6-3 TGTGCCAGCACCCCACAGGGGTACACTGAAGCTTTCTTT CASTPQGYTEAFF
- TRBJ2-5 TRBD1 TRBV5-5 TGTGCCAGCAGTGGACAGGGGGTATTGGAGACCCAGTACTTC CASSGQGVLETQYF
- TRBJ1-6 TRBD1 TRBV5-1 TGCGCCAGCAGCTTGAGCTTCCAGACAGGGTCTCATTCACCCCTCCACTTT CASSLSFQTGSHSPLHF
- TRBJ1-6 TRBD1 TRBV19 TGTGCCAGTAGTATAACGACAGGGACTAATTCACCCCTCCACTTT CASSITTGTNSPLHF
- TRBJ2-7 - TRBV23-1 TGCGCCAGCAGTCAATCGGGGCCTTTCACCTACGAGCAGTACTTC CASSQSGPFTYEQYF